This T cell receptor (beta chain) originates from a study of spatial heterogeneity in lung cancer. Study-level background: Follow-up PBMC specimens underwent sequencing when available; their median timing was around 2 years after resection. Broader study findings: Detection of ubiquitous tumor TCRs in blood was higher at resection than follow-up.

The study tagged each TCR cDNA molecule with a unique molecular identifier. TCRdb called the 5' RACE reads again in MiXCR, with one record for every CDR3 protein. The sample yields 45,000 to 50,000 distinct CDR3 sequences, approximately 12% seen once. This clonotype was found a few times. Its target is unknown. Time point given: blood at routine non-recurrence follow-up after resection. The trim removed 4 bases at V and 5 bases at J, leaving 9 bases unmatched. This CDR3 comprises 16 residues. CDR1 and CDR2 from the germline V gene are MDHEN and SYDVKM. Sequences were derived from PBMCs, sampled at follow-up. This chain uses TRBV28 with TRBJ1-5; TRBD1 matches 9 bases. The TCR sequence derives from a male donor with early-stage non-small cell lung cancer. This chain's CDR3 is CASSSSGTGTYQPQHF. The CDR3 bases are TGTGCCAGCAGTTCCTCCGGGACAGGGACCTATCAGCCCCAGCATTTT. The variable domain in full, completed from reference TRBV28 and TRBJ1-5, reads DVKVTQSSRYLVKRTGEKVFLECVQDMDHENMFWYRQDPGLGLRLIYFSYDVKMKEKGDIPEGYSVSREKKERFSLILESASTNQTSMYLCASSSSGTGTYQPQHFGDGTRLSIL.